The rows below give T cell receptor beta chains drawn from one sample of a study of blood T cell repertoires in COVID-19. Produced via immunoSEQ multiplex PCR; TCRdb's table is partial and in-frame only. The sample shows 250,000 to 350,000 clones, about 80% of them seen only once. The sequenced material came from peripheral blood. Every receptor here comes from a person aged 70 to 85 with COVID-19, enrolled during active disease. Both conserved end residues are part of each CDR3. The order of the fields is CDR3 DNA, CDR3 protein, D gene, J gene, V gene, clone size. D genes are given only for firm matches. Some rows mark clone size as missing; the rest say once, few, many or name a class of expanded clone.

DNA: TGTGCCATCAGCTGGGGGGGGAACACTGAAGCTTTCTTT
CDR3: CAISWGGNTEAFF
D: NA
J: TRBJ1-1
V: TRBV10-3
size: NA

DNA: TGTGCCAGCTGTAAAGGACAGGGTGGGAATGAGCAGTTCTTC
CDR3: CASCKGQGGNEQFF
D: TRBD1
J: TRBJ2-1
V: TRBV7-8
size: NA

DNA: TGTGCCAGCAGCTATGGCGCGGGACAGGAATTTCTTCGGTACTTC
CDR3: CASSYGAGQEFLRYF
D: TRBD1
J: TRBJ2-7
V: TRBV5-4
size: NA

DNA: TGTGCCAGCAATGGTGAGTTCGTCTACGAGCAGTACTTC
CDR3: CASNGEFVYEQYF
D: NA
J: TRBJ2-7
V: TRBV2
size: NA

DNA: TGTGCCAGTAGTGCGACTAGCGGGCTCTTGGGCCAAAACTTC
CDR3: CASSATSGLLGQNF
D: TRBD2
J: TRBJ2-7
V: TRBV19
size: NA

DNA: TGTGCCAGCAGTTACGTGGGGGGCTCTGGAAACACCATATATTTT
CDR3: CASSYVGGSGNTIYF
D: NA
J: TRBJ1-3
V: TRBV6-5
size: NA

DNA: TGTGCCAGCAGCTCTGCAACTAGCGGCGCCAATGAGCAGTTCTTC
CDR3: CASSSATSGANEQFF
D: TRBD2
J: TRBJ2-1
V: TRBV7-2
size: NA

DNA: TGTGCCACCATGCCTGGGGGGTGGGGCAATCAGCCCCAGCATTTT
CDR3: CATMPGGWGNQPQHF
D: NA
J: TRBJ1-5
V: TRBV27
size: few

DNA: TGTGCCAGTAGTATGGCCGGGGGTGGAAACTATGGCTACACCTTC
CDR3: CASSMAGGGNYGYTF
D: NA
J: TRBJ1-2
V: TRBV19
size: NA

DNA: TGCAGCGTTGAGCAGGGTCTAAAACTGTTTTTT
CDR3: CSVEQGLKLFF
D: NA
J: TRBJ1-4
V: TRBV29-1
size: NA

DNA: TGTGCCAGCAGCCAAGATTTTGGGCGTCCGAGCTCCTACAATGAGCAGTTCTTC
CDR3: CASSQDFGRPSSYNEQFF
D: NA
J: TRBJ2-1
V: TRBV4-2
size: NA

DNA: TGTGCCAGCAGCTACTCGACTATCACCGGGGAGCTGTTTTTT
CDR3: CASSYSTITGELFF
D: NA
J: TRBJ2-2
V: TRBV7-8
size: NA

DNA: TGTGCCAGCAGCAAAAAAGCGGGCCACTTGGCCTCACCCCTCCACTTT
CDR3: CASSKKAGHLASPLHF
D: NA
J: TRBJ1-6
V: TRBV21-1
size: NA

DNA: TGTGCCAGCAGCTTGCGGCTAGCGTTGGGCACCGGGGAGCTGTTTTTT
CDR3: CASSLRLALGTGELFF
D: NA
J: TRBJ2-2
V: TRBV5-5
size: NA

DNA: TGTGCCAGCAGCTTAGCAGGGGGAGATACAGATACGCAGTATTTT
CDR3: CASSLAGGDTDTQYF
D: TRBD1
J: TRBJ2-3
V: TRBV11-2
size: NA

DNA: TGTGCCAGCAGCCGAACAGGGGCCTACGAGCAGTACTTC
CDR3: CASSRTGAYEQYF
D: TRBD1
J: TRBJ2-7
V: TRBV5-8
size: NA

DNA: TGTGCCAGCAGTCCCACCAATCCTTGGGCCAGCTCCTACGAGCAGTACTTC
CDR3: CASSPTNPWASSYEQYF
D: NA
J: TRBJ2-7
V: TRBV28
size: once

DNA: TGTGCCAGCAGGCCCTCGGACAGGGGGCTTGGCTACACCTTC
CDR3: CASRPSDRGLGYTF
D: TRBD1
J: TRBJ1-2
V: TRBV27
size: NA

DNA: TGTGCCAGCAGCTTAGGGGCAGTCGATGAAAAACTGTTTTTT
CDR3: CASSLGAVDEKLFF
D: NA
J: TRBJ1-4
V: TRBV7-8
size: once

DNA: TGCAGTGCTAGACGGTCCTACGAGCAGTACTTC
CDR3: CSARRSYEQYF
D: NA
J: TRBJ2-7
V: TRBV20-1
size: NA

DNA: TGTGCCAGCAGTCCCCCTCGGGTATACTATGGCTACACCTTC
CDR3: CASSPPRVYYGYTF
D: NA
J: TRBJ1-2
V: TRBV7-2
size: NA

DNA: TGCGCCAGCAGCTCACTAGCGGGGAACTACGAGCAGTACTTC
CDR3: CASSSLAGNYEQYF
D: TRBD2
J: TRBJ2-7
V: TRBV5-1
size: once

DNA: TGTGCCAGCGCCCCCCCTCCGGGACACCCTAGCACAGATACGCAGTATTTT
CDR3: CASAPPPGHPSTDTQYF
D: NA
J: TRBJ2-3
V: TRBV27
size: few

DNA: TGTGCCAGCAGCCTAGGACAGGGGGCGGTGAACGAGCAGTACTTC
CDR3: CASSLGQGAVNEQYF
D: TRBD1
J: TRBJ2-7
V: TRBV11-2
size: NA

DNA: TGTGCCAGCAGCTTAGGGACTAGCACAGATACGCAGTATTTT
CDR3: CASSLGTSTDTQYF
D: NA
J: TRBJ2-3
V: TRBV7-9
size: NA

DNA: TGTGCCAGCAGCTTGCCGGGACAGCGCTTGCACACCGGGGAGCTGTTTTTT
CDR3: CASSLPGQRLHTGELFF
D: TRBD1
J: TRBJ2-2
V: TRBV7-2
size: NA

DNA: TGTGCCAGCAGTTACTTACTCGGACTAGTCGAGGCGCAGTTCTTC
CDR3: CASSYLLGLVEAQFF
D: TRBD2
J: TRBJ2-1
V: TRBV6-6
size: NA

DNA: TGTGCCACCGGACAGGGGGCTACTGAAGCTTTCTTT
CDR3: CATGQGATEAFF
D: TRBD1
J: TRBJ1-1
V: TRBV10-3
size: NA

DNA: TGTGCCAGCAGCAACGACGAACGGGACAGGGGGCCGGAGACCCAGTACTTC
CDR3: CASSNDERDRGPETQYF
D: TRBD1
J: TRBJ2-5
V: TRBV7-3
size: NA

DNA: TGTGCCAGCAGCTTGGAGAGGGCAGATACGCAGTATTTT
CDR3: CASSLERADTQYF
D: NA
J: TRBJ2-3
V: TRBV5-4
size: NA

DNA: TGTGCCAGTAGTATCCCTGGACAGGGTACGAACACTGAAGCTTTCTTT
CDR3: CASSIPGQGTNTEAFF
D: TRBD1
J: TRBJ1-1
V: TRBV19
size: NA